Presented here are 21 T cell receptor beta chains from one specimen sequenced in a study of identical twins. TCRdb called the 5' RACE reads again in MiXCR, with one record for every CDR3 protein. The table records approximately 700,000 distinct CDR3 sequences, roughly 6% of them present only once. Material for sequencing was naive T cells sorted from blood. The source is a man aged 18 to 30 in good health.

This clonotype has just a few counts. The chain links TRBV3-1 to TRBJ2-1, with D uncertain. V was clipped by 1 base and J by 3 bases, with 7 bases between them. Germline values: CDR1 LGHDT, CDR2 YNNKEL (reference sequence). CDR3 size: 14 residues. CDR3 region: CASSQVGNYNEQFF. DNA for the CDR3: TGTGCCAGCAGCCAAGTGGGGAACTACAATGAGCAGTTCTTC.

The chain links TRBV7-9 to TRBJ2-1; D call uncertain. This CDR3 is built from 13 residues. The germline V and J ends were trimmed by 5 bases and 8 bases, with 13 bases remaining between them. Germline CDR1 SEHNR, CDR2 FQNEAQ (reference sequence). The CDR3 protein is CASSPTVMYEQFF. CDR3 DNA: TGTGCCAGCAGCCCGACGGTTATGTATGAGCAGTTCTTC.

This clonotype has a count of ten or more. This chain uses TRBV15 with TRBJ1-5; TRBD1 is a possible D gene (5 bases). Germline V gives CDR1 LNHNV, CDR2 YYDKDF (reference sequence). The length of the CDR3 is 12 residues. V was shortened by 4 bases and J by 11 bases, with 12 bases between the two germline ends. CDR3 nucleotides: TGTGCCACCAGCACACAGGTCGGGGCCCAGCATTTT. Its protein is CATSTQVGAQHF.

Of note for this clonotype: A single base separates this from a much larger clone, so it may be a read error. The V and J genes are TRBV12-3 or TRBV12-4 and TRBJ1-1; D uncertain. This CDR3 is built from 13 residues. The CDR3 reads CAGSRSPNTEAFF. In DNA form, the CDR3 reads TGTGCCGGCAGTCGGAGCCCGAACACTGAAGCTTTCTTT.

Ten or more counts support this clonotype. This rearrangement joins TRBV12-3 or TRBV12-4 to TRBJ1-5; possible D gene TRBD1, 5 bases. Between the trimmed V and J ends, which lost 3 bases and 4 bases, there was a span of 16 bases. The CDR3 has 16 residues. Written as DNA, the CDR3 is TGTGCCAGCAGTTTGACACCGCCTAAGGGGAATCAGCCCCAGCATTTT. Encoded protein: CASSLTPPKGNQPQHF.

This sequence joins TRBV5-6 and TRBJ1-2; D is possibly TRBD1 (6 bases). The germline CDR1 and CDR2 sequences are SGHDT and YYEEEE. V was clipped by 6 bases and J by 7 bases, with 16 bases between them. The CDR3 length is 13 residues. CDR3 residues: CASTLSGAVGYTF. The DNA of the CDR3 is TGTGCCAGCACCCTCTCGGGGGCGGTTGGCTACACCTTC.

This clonotype was seen at least ten times. The rearrangement links TRBV29-1 to TRBJ1-1; no firm D call. The germline V and J ends were trimmed by 3 bases and 7 bases, with 9 bases remaining between them. CDR1 and CDR2 from the germline V gene are SQVTM and ANQGSEA. CDR3 length: 11 residues. This CDR3 reads CSVDEANEAFF. CDR3 sequence (DNA): TGCAGCGTTGATGAGGCGAATGAAGCTTTCTTT.

This clonotype was seen once. It may be a read error: a sequence one base away is much more abundant. This chain connects TRBV11-1 to TRBJ2-3; 15 bases align to TRBD2. The CDR3 has 20 amino acids. Germline loops: CDR1 SGHAT, CDR2 FQDESV (reference sequence). This CDR3 is CASSPFWTSGRDIHTETQYF. CDR3 bases: TGTGCCAGCAGCCCTTTCTGGACTAGCGGGAGGGATATCCACACAGAAACGCAGTATTTT.

This clonotype was counted only a few times. A much larger clone lies a single base off, so this may be a read error. The chain has TRBV20-1 and TRBJ1-2; the D is unclear. This CDR3 contains 16 residues. V gave up 4 bases and J gave up 4 bases, with 22 bases separating them. Germline V gene sequence: CDR1 DFQATT, CDR2 SNEGSKA (reference sequence). In nucleotides, the CDR3 is TGCAGTGCTACAGATAGCGGGCGGTCTCACCGCTATGGCTACACCTTC. Translating it yields CSATDSGRSHRYGYTF.

The chain uses TRBV10-3 and TRBJ2-5, with TRBD1 as a possible D gene (6 bases). CDR3 length: 11 amino acids. V was trimmed by 10 bases and J by 4 bases, leaving 10 bases between them. Germline V gene sequence: CDR1 ENHRY, CDR2 SYGVKD. DNA for the CDR3: TGTGCCACAGGGGACGGAGAGACCCAGTACTTC. This gives the protein CATGDGETQYF.

Ten or more counts support this clonotype. The chain has TRBV28 and TRBJ2-7; 7 nucleotides line up with TRBD2. The CDR3 runs to 12 residues. V dropped 10 bases and J dropped 5; count of bases not matched to a gene: 8. Germline loops: CDR1 MDHEN, CDR2 SYDVKM. CDR3 sequence (DNA): TGTGCCACCCGGGAGGTTGTAGACGAGCAGTACTTC. The encoded protein is CATREVVDEQYF.

This clonotype showed up just a few times. The chain uses TRBV9 and TRBJ1-2; D might be TRBD1 (5 bases). CDR3 size: 17 residues. V was trimmed by 3 bases and J by 0 bases, leaving 18 bases between them. Germline V CDR1 and CDR2: SGDLS, YYNGEE. Written as DNA, the CDR3 is TGTGCCAGCAGCGGACATAGGGGCGGCAGTACTAACTATGGCTACACCTTC. Encoded protein: CASSGHRGGSTNYGYTF.

This clonotype was recorded at least ten times. This rearrangement joins TRBV3-1 to TRBJ2-1; 11 nucleotides align to TRBD1. Trimming at V came to 7 bases and at J to 8 bases, leaving 7 bases not matched to a gene. The CDR3 is 14 residues long. CDR1 LGHDT and CDR2 YNNKEL come from the germline V gene (reference sequence). The CDR3 reads CASMGQGVRDEQFF. The CDR3 coding sequence is TGTGCCAGCATGGGACAGGGGGTACGAGATGAGCAGTTCTTC.

Many counts were recorded for this clonotype. V is TRBV7-6 and J is TRBJ2-3; D is unclear. V was shortened by 1 base and J by 0 bases, with 11 bases between the two germline ends. CDR1 is SGHVS, CDR2 FNYEAQ, per germline. This CDR3 region has 16 residues. The CDR3 bases are TGTGCCAGCAGCTTAGGGGGTTCGAGCAGCACAGATACGCAGTATTTT. Its protein is CASSLGGSSSTDTQYF.

This chain links TRBV6-1 with TRBJ2-1, with TRBD2 matching 13 bases. The CDR3 consists of 15 residues. The J segment lost 8 bases and the V segment lost 7 bases, leaving 8 bases of the junction unmatched. In germline, CDR1 is MNHNS, CDR2 SASEGT. The CDR3 loop is CASTQLGLAGDEQFF. CDR3 nucleotide sequence: TGTGCCAGCACCCAACTTGGACTAGCGGGAGATGAGCAGTTCTTC.

The chain couples TRBV11-3 to TRBJ2-3; D remains ambiguous. The germline V gene encodes CDR1 SGHNT and CDR2 YENEEA. This CDR3 comprises 14 residues. V dropped 5 bases and J dropped 1 base, with 10 bases sitting between them. CDR3 sequence reads: CASSRSGGTDTQYF. CDR3 sequence (DNA): TGTGCCAGCAGCCGATCTGGAGGCACAGATACGCAGTATTTT.

This clonotype showed up just a few times. This sequence joins TRBV2 and TRBJ2-5; D gene ambiguous. From germline, CDR1 is SNHLY and CDR2 FYNNEI. The ends were cut back, 8 bases at V and 4 bases at J, with 17 bases in the middle. The CDR3 length is 14 residues. CDR3 residues: CASALPSDRETQYF. CDR3 bases: TGTGCCAGCGCGCTCCCATCCGATAGAGAGACCCAGTACTTC.

The chain is built from TRBV3-1 and TRBJ2-3, with 7 bases that match TRBD2. Losses at the gene ends were 1 base for V and 0 bases for J; bases not matched to a gene: 4. The CDR3 contains 16 residues. Germline V gives CDR1 LGHDT, CDR2 YNNKEL (reference sequence). The CDR3 protein is CASSQAWRESTDTQYF. The CDR3 bases are TGTGCCAGCAGCCAAGCCTGGCGGGAGAGCACAGATACGCAGTATTTT.

The chain uses TRBV2 and TRBJ2-6; 8 bases align to TRBD1. V shed 8 bases, J shed 0 bases, and the junction held 12 bases outside the gene matches. CDR3 length equals 18 residues. Germline CDR1 SNHLY, CDR2 FYNNEI. This CDR3 reads CASQRTGFLPSGANVLTF. As DNA, the CDR3 is TGTGCCAGCCAAAGGACAGGGTTTTTACCCTCTGGGGCCAACGTCCTGACTTTC.

This clonotype has at least ten counts. This rearrangement joins TRBV12-3 or TRBV12-4 to TRBJ2-1; a possible D gene is TRBD2 (5 bases). V lost 3 bases and J 3 bases, leaving 9 bases between the germline ends. This CDR3 has 14 residues. The DNA for the CDR3 is TGTGCCAGCAGTTTTCGGGGTATCTACAATGAGCAGTTCTTC. Protein product: CASSFRGIYNEQFF.

This clonotype has ten or more counts. The J gene is TRBJ2-4, the V gene TRBV29-1; D tentatively fits TRBD1 or TRBD2 (5 bases each). The CDR3 runs to 13 residues. Trimming removed 6 bases from V and 3 bases from J, with 12 bases in between. Germline loops: CDR1 SQVTM, CDR2 ANQGSEA. The CDR3 sequence is CSVVRDRKNIQYF. In DNA, the CDR3 is TGCAGCGTGGTCAGGGACCGCAAAAACATTCAGTACTTC. Based on the CDR3 plus reference TRBV29-1 and TRBJ2-4, the full variable domain is SAVISQKPSRDICQRGTSLTIQCQVDSQVTMMFWYRQQPGQSLTLIATANQGSEATYESGFVIDKFPISRPNLTFSTLTVSNMSPEDSSIYLCSVVRDRKNIQYFGAGTRLSVL.